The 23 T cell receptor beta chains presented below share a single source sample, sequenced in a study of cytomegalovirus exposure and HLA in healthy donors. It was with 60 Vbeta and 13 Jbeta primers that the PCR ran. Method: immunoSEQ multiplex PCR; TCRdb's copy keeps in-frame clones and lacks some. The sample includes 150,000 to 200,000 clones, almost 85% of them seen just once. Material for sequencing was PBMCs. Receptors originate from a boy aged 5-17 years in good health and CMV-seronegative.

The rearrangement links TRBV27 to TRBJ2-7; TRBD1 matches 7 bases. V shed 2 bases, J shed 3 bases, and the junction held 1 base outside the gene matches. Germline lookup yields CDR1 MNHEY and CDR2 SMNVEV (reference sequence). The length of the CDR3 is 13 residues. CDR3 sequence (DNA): TGTGCCAGCAGTTTACAGGGGGACTACGAGCAGTACTTC. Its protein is CASSLQGDYEQYF.

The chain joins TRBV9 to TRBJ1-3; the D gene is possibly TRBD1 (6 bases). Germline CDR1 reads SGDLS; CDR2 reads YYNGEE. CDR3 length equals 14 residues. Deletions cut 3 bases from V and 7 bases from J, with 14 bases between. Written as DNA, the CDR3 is TGTGCCAGCAGCGAACAGGGAATTGGTAACACCATATATTTT. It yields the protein CASSEQGIGNTIYF. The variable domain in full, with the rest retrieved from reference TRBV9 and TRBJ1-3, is DSGVTQTPKHLITATGQRVTLRCSPRSGDLSVYWYQQSLDQGLQFLIQYYNGEERAKGNILERFSAQQFPDLHSELNLSSLELGDSALYFCASSEQGIGNTIYFGEGSWLTVV.

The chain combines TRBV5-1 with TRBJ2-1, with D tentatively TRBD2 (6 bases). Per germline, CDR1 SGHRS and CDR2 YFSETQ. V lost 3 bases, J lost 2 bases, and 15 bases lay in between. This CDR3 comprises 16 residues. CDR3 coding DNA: TGCGCCAGCAGCTCAACGCTAGCGACCCCCTACAATGAGCAGTTCTTC. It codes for CASSSTLATPYNEQFF.

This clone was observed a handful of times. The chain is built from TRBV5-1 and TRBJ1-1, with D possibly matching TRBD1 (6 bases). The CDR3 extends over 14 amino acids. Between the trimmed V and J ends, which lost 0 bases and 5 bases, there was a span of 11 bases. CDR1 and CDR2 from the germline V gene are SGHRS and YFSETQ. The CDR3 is CASSLVGGATEAFF. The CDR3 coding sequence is TGCGCCAGCAGCTTGGTAGGGGGGGCGACTGAAGCTTTCTTT.

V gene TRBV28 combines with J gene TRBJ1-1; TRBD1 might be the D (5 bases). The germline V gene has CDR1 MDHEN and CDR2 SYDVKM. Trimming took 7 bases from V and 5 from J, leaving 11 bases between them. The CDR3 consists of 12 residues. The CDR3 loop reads CASTLGGTEAFF. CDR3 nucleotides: TGTGCCAGCACCCTTGGGGGGACTGAAGCTTTCTTT.

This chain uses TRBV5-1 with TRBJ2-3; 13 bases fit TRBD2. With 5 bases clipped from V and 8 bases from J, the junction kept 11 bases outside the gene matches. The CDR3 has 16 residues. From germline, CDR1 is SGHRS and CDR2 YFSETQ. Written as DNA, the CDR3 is TGCGCCAGCAGTCAAGGGACTAGCGGGGAGCGGGGTACGCAGTATTTT. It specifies CASSQGTSGERGTQYF.

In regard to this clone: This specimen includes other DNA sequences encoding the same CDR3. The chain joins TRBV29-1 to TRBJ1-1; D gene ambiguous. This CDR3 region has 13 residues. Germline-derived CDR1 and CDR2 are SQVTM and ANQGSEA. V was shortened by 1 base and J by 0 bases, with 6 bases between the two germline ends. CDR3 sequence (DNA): TGCAGCGTTGAAGGGCGGCTGAACACTGAAGCTTTCTTT. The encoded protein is CSVEGRLNTEAFF.

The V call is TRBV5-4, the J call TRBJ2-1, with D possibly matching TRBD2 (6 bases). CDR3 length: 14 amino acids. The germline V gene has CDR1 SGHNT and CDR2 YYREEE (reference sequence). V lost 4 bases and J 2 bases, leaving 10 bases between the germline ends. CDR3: CASSGRTTYNEQFF. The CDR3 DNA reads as TGTGCCAGCAGCGGGAGGACGACCTACAATGAGCAGTTCTTC.

The DNA of the CDR3 is TGTGCCAGCAGCAAAGATGGTGGGGGCATAAGCGTCCTGACTTTC. It specifies CASSKDGGGISVLTF. The chain joins TRBV21-1 to TRBJ2-6; TRBD1, as called in the table, went unchecked against the DNA. TRBV21-1 is a recognized pseudogene. There are 15 residues in the CDR3.

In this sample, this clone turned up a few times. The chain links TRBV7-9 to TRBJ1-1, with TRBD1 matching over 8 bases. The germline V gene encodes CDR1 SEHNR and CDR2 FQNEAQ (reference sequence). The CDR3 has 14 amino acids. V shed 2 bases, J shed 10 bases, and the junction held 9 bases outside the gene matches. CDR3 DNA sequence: TGTGCCAGCAGCTTATTGGTCAGGGGGCTGTCAGCTTTCTTT. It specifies CASSLLVRGLSAFF.

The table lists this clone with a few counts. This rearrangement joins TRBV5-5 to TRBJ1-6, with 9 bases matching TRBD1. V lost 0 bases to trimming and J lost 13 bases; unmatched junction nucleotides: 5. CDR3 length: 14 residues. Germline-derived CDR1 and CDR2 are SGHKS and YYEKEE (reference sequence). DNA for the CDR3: TGTGCCAGCAGCTTGGAATGGGACAGGGCTCCCCTCCACTTT. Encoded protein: CASSLEWDRAPLHF.

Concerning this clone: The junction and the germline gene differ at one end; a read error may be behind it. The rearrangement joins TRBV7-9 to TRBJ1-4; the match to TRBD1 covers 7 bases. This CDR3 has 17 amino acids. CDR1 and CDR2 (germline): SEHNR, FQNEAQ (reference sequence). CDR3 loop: CASRLGGTARVNEKLFF. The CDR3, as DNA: TGTGCCAGCAGGTTAGGGGGGACAGCGCGAGTTAATGAAAAACTGTTTTTT.

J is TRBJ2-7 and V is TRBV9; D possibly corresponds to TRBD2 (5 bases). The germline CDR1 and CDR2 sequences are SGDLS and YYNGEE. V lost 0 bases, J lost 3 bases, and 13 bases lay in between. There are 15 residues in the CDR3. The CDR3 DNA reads TGTGCCAGCAGCGTAGCTGGGAGTCCCGACTACGAGCAGTACTTC. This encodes CASSVAGSPDYEQYF.

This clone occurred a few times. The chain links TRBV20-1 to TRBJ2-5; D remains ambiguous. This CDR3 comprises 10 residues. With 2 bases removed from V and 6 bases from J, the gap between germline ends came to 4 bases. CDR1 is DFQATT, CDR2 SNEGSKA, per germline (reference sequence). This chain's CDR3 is CSARTKTQYF. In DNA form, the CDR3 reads TGCAGTGCTAGAACAAAGACCCAGTACTTC.

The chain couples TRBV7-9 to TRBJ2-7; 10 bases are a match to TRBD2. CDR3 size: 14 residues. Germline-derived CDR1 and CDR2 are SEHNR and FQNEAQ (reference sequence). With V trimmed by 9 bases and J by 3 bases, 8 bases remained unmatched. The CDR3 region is CASRASGSYYEQYF. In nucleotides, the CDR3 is TGTGCCAGTCGAGCTAGCGGGAGTTACTACGAGCAGTACTTC.

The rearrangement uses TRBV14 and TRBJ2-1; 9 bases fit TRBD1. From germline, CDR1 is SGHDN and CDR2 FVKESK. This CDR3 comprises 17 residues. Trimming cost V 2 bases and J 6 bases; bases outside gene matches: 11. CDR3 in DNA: TGTGCCAGCAGCCAATCCTTCCGGGACAGGGTAACCAATGAGCAGTTCTTC. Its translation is CASSQSFRDRVTNEQFF.

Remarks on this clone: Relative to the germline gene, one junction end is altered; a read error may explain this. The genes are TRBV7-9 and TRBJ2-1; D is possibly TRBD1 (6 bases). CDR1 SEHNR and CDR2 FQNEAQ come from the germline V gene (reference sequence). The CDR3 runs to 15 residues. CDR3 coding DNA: TGTTCCAGCTATACACCAGGGGCCCCGTCGGTTGAGCAGTTCTTC. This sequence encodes CSSYTPGAPSVEQFF.

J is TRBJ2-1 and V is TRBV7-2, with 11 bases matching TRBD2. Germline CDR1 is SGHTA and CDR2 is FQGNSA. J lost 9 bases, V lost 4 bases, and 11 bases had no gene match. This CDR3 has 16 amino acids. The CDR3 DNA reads TGTGCCAGCAGCTCCCGACTAGCGGGGCTAACGGGTGAGCAGTTCTTC. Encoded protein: CASSSRLAGLTGEQFF.

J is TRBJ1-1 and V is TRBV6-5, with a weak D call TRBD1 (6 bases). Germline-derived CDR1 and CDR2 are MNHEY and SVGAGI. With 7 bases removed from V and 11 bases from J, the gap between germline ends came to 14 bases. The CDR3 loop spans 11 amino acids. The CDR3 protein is CASIYRDKAFF. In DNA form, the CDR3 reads TGTGCCAGCATCTACCGGGACAAGGCTTTCTTT.

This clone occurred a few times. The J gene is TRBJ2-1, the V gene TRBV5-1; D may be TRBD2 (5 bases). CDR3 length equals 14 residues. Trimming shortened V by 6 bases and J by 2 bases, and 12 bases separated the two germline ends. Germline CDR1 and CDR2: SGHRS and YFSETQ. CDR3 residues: CASKTNSAYNEQFF. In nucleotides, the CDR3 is TGCGCCAGCAAAACAAATAGCGCCTACAATGAGCAGTTCTTC.

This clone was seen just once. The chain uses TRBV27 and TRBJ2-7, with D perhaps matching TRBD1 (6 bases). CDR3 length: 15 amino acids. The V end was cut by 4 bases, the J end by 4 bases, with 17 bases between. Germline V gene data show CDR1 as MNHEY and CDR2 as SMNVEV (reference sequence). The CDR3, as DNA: TGTGCCAGCAGTTCCTTCAGGGGTGAGGCGTACGAGCAGTACTTC. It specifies CASSSFRGEAYEQYF.

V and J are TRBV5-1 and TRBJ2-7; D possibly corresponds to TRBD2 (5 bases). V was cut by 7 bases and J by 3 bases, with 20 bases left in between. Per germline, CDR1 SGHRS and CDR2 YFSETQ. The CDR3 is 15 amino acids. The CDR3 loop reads CASRIEDFEGYEQYF. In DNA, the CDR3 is TGCGCCAGCCGAATAGAGGACTTTGAGGGCTACGAGCAGTACTTC.

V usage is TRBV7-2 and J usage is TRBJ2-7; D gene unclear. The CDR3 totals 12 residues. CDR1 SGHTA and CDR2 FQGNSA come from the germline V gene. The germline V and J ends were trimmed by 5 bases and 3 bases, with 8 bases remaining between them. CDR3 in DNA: TGTGCCAGCAGCCCCAGACTCTACGAGCAGTACTTC. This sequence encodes CASSPRLYEQYF.